The clone carrying this T cell receptor (beta chain) was seen only a few times. Antigen unknown. The sample originates from a study of T cells in Graves' hyperthyroidism and ophthalmopathy. Study details: Peripheral blood samples were taken at initial diagnosis, prior to any treatment.

Over 18 months, lack of ophthalmopathy progression marked Graves' hyperthyroidism as stable. Broader study findings: Most clonotypes expanded in thyroid above 0.001 were likewise present in blood.

The germline gives CDR1 MNHEY, CDR2 SMNVEV (reference sequence). Deletions cut 4 bases from V and 5 bases from J, with 9 bases between. The CDR3 covers 13 residues. Amplification of TCR beta CDR3 regions used RNA as the template. HTBI primers drove first-round RT-PCR of the TCR CDR3. TCRdb processed the multiplex PCR reads anew with MiXCR; each CDR3 protein has one entry. The data show fewer than 400,000 distinct CDR3 sequences, approximately 25% seen once. The genes are TRBV27 and TRBJ1-5, with a weak D call TRBD1 (6 bases). Sequences were obtained from blood. This TCR was sampled from a man aged 45-60 years with Graves' hyperthyroidism. CDR3 in amino acids: CASSWDIYQPQHF. CDR3 nucleotides: TGTGCCAGCAGTTGGGACATTTATCAGCCCCAGCATTTT.